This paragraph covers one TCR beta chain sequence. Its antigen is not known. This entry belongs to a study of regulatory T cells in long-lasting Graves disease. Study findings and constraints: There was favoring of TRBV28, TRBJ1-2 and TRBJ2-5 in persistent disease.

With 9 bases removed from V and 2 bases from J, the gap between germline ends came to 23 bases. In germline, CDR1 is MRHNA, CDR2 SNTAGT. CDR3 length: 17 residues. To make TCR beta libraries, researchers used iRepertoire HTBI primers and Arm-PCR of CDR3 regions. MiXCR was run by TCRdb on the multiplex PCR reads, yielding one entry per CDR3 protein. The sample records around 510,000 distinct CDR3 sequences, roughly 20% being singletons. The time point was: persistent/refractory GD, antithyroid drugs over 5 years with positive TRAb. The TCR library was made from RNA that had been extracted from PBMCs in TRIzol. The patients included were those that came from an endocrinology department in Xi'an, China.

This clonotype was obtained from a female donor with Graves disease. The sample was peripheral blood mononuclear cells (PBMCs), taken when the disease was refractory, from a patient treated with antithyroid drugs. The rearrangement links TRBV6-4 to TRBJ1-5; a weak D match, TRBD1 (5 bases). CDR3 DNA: TGTGCCAGGATAGGGTCCTTACGGGGCGGGGGCAATCAGCCCCAGCATTTT. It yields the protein CARIGSLRGGGNQPQHF.